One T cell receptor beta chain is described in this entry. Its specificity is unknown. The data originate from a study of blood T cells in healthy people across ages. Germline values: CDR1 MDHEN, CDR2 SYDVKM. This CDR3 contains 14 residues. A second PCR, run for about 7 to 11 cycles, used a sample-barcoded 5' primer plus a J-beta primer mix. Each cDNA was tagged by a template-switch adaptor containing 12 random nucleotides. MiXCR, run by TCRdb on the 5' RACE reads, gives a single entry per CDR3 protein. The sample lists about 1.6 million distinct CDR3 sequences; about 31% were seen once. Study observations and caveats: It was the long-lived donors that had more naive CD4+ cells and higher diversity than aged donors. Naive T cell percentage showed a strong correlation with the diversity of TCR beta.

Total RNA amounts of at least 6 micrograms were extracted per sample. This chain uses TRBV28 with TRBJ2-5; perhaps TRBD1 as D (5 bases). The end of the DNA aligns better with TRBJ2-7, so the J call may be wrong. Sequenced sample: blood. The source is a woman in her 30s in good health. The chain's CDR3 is CASSPGQGPSEQYF. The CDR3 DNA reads TGTGCCAGCAGCCCCGGGCAGGGCCCCTCCGAGCAGTACTTC.